A single sample is the source of the 10 T cell receptor beta chains below, sequenced in a study of CD8+ T cells in alopecia areata. It was cDNA, reverse transcribed from extracted RNA, that served as the sequencing template. The data were produced by immunoSEQ multiplex PCR, yet TCRdb's version contains in-frame clones alone and is incomplete. The table lists roughly 250,000 clones, roughly 69% of them singletons. Here the sequenced sample was CD4+ T cells sorted from blood, taken at week 0. These receptor sequences come from a human donor with alopecia areata.

The gene calls are TRBV20-1 and TRBJ2-1; D possibly corresponds to TRBD1 (5 bases). The CDR3 consists of 11 residues. Germline CDR1 reads DFQATT; CDR2 reads SNEGSKA (reference sequence). V gave up 1 base and J gave up 9 bases, with 7 bases separating them. The CDR3 nucleotides are TGCAGTGCTAGAGGGGGCGGTGAGCAGTTCTTC. This translates into CSARGGGEQFF.

The V gene is TRBV29-1, the J gene TRBJ1-1; D uncertain. The germline CDR1 and CDR2 sequences are SQVTM and ANQGSEA. This CDR3 spans 12 amino acids. Deletions cut 2 bases from V and 1 base from J, with 5 bases between. CDR3 region: CSVEWQNTEAFF. The CDR3 nucleotides are TGCAGCGTTGAATGGCAGAACACTGAAGCTTTCTTT.

In its sample, this clone was seen once. The rearrangement joins TRBV4-1 to TRBJ2-7; 7 bases fit TRBD1. CDR3 length: 15 amino acids. V gave up 5 bases and J gave up 6 bases; unmatched junction bases: 13. Germline V gene sequence: CDR1 MGHRA, CDR2 YSYEKL. CDR3 nucleotide sequence: TGCGCCAGCAGCAACCGGGACAGTTCCCTCGGCGAGCAGTACTTC. Protein product: CASSNRDSSLGEQYF.

V usage is TRBV7-2 and J usage is TRBJ2-3; D not certain. The CDR3 is made up of 16 amino acids. The V end was cut by 0 bases, the J end by 0 bases, with 10 bases between. Germline V gene lookup returns CDR1 SGHTA and CDR2 FQGNSA. CDR3 sequence: CASSLASVGSTDTQYF. The DNA for the CDR3 is TGTGCCAGCAGCTTAGCCTCGGTTGGTAGCACAGATACGCAGTATTTT. The whole variable domain, remainder taken from reference TRBV7-2 and TRBJ2-3, is GAGVSQSPSNKVTEKGKDVELRCDPISGHTALYWYRQSLGQGLEFLIYFQGNSAPDKSGLPSDRFSAERTGGSVSTLTIQRTQQEDSAVYLCASSLASVGSTDTQYFGPGTRLTVL.

V and J are TRBV5-1 and TRBJ2-3; the D is unclear. Trimming removed 3 bases from V and 1 base from J, with 6 bases in between. From germline, CDR1 is SGHRS and CDR2 YFSETQ. The CDR3 runs 13 residues. The CDR3 sequence is CASSSSGTDTQYF. In DNA, the CDR3 is TGCGCCAGCAGCTCCTCGGGCACAGATACGCAGTATTTT.

This chain connects TRBV11-2 to TRBJ2-1; 9 nucleotides align to TRBD2. The CDR3 is 17 residues long. Germline values: CDR1 SGHAT, CDR2 FQNNGV. Trimming removed 4 bases from V and 0 bases from J; junction bases left unmatched: 7. The CDR3 region is CASSYRLAVSSYNEQFF. For the CDR3, the DNA is TGTGCCAGCAGCTATCGACTAGCGGTAAGCTCCTACAATGAGCAGTTCTTC. The entire variable domain, with the rest obtained from reference TRBV11-2 and TRBJ2-1, is as follows: EAGVAQSPRYKIIEKRQSVAFWCNPISGHATLYWYQQILGQGPKLLIQFQNNGVVDDSQLPKDRFSAERLKGVDSTLKIQPAKLEDSAVYLCASSYRLAVSSYNEQFFGPGTRLTVL.

The chain recombines TRBV7-2 with TRBJ2-3; 7 bases fit TRBD1. Germline V CDR1 and CDR2: SGHTA, FQGNSA. V lost 5 bases to trimming and J lost 1 base; unmatched junction nucleotides: 6. The CDR3 is 15 amino acids. The CDR3: CASSPRTGRTDTQYF. In DNA, the CDR3 is TGTGCCAGCAGCCCAAGGACAGGCCGCACAGATACGCAGTATTTT.

CDR3 sequence: CASSLDSRVNYGYTF. DNA for the CDR3: TGTGCCAGCAGCTTAGATTCGCGCGTTAACTATGGCTACACCTTC. The chain joins TRBV11-2 to TRBJ1-2; D gene ambiguous. V gave up 0 bases and J gave up 1 base, with 9 bases separating them. CDR1 is SGHAT and CDR2 is FQNNGV in the germline V gene. The CDR3 loop spans 15 amino acids. Combining the CDR3 with reference TRBV11-2 and TRBJ1-2 gives the whole variable domain EAGVAQSPRYKIIEKRQSVAFWCNPISGHATLYWYQQILGQGPKLLIQFQNNGVVDDSQLPKDRFSAERLKGVDSTLKIQPAKLEDSAVYLCASSLDSRVNYGYTFGSGTRLTVV.

The chain joins TRBV29-1 to TRBJ2-5; D not resolved. The CDR3 has 11 residues. V lost 4 bases to trimming and J lost 5 bases, with 8 bases between them. Germline V gene sequence: CDR1 SQVTM, CDR2 ANQGSEA. CDR3 sequence: CSVGRTETQYF. The DNA of the CDR3 is TGCAGCGTTGGCAGGACGGAGACCCAGTACTTC.

J is TRBJ2-5 and V is TRBV5-1, with D maybe TRBD2 (7 bases). This CDR3 is 14 amino acids long. Trimming took 4 bases from V and 2 from J, leaving 12 bases between them. CDR1 is SGHRS, CDR2 YFSETQ, per germline. The DNA for the CDR3 is TGCGCCAGCAGCAGCGGGACACCGCAAGAGACCCAGTACTTC. This sequence encodes CASSSGTPQETQYF.